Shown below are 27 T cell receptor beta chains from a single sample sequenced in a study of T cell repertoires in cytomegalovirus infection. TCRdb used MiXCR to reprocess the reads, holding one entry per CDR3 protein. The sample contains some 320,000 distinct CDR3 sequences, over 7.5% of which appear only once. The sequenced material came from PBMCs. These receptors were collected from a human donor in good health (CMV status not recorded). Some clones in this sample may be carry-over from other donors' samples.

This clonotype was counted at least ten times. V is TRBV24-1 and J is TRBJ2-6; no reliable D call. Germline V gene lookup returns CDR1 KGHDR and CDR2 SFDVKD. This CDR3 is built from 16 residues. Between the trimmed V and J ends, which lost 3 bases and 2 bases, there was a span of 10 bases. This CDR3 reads CATSDGFRPGANVLTF. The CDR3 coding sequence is TGTGCCACCAGTGATGGGTTTCGACCTGGGGCCAACGTCCTGACTTTC.

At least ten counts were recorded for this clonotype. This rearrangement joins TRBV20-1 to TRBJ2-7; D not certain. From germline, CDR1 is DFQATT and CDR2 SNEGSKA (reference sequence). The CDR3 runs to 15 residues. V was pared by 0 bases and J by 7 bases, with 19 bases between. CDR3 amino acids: CSARDHGKTSREQYF. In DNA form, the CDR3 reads TGCAGTGCTAGAGATCATGGCAAAACCTCGAGGGAGCAGTACTTC.

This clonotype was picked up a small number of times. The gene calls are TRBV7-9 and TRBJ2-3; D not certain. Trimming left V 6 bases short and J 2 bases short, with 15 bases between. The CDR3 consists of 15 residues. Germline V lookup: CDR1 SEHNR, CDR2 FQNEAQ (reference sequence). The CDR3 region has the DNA TGTGCCAGCAGGGTACGACCGCTCCCCACAGATACGCAGTATTTT. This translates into CASRVRPLPTDTQYF.

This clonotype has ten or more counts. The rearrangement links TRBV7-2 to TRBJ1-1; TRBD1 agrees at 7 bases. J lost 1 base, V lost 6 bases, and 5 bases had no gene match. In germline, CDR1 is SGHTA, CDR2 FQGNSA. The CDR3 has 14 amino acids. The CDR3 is CASSLHRGNTEAFF. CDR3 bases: TGTGCCAGCAGTCTCCACAGGGGGAACACTGAAGCTTTCTTT.

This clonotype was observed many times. CDR3 coding DNA: TGTGCCAGCAGCTACCGACCAGGGATCTACGAGCAGTACTTC. Translation gives CASSYRPGIYEQYF. The J gene is TRBJ2-7, the V gene TRBV7-8, with a weak D call TRBD1 (5 bases). Per germline, CDR1 SGHVS and CDR2 FQNEAQ. The CDR3 is 14 amino acids. V was pared by 4 bases and J by 3 bases, with 13 bases between.

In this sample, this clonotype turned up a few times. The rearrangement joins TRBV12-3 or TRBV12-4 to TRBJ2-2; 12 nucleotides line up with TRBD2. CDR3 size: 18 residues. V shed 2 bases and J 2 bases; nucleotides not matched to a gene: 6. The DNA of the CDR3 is TGTGCCAGCAGTTTACCAAGACTAGCGGGGGCTAACACCGGGGAGCTGTTTTTT. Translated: CASSLPRLAGANTGELFF.

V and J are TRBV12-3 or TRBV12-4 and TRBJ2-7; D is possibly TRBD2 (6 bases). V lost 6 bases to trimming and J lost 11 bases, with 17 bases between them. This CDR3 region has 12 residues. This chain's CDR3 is CASSRPWGEEYF. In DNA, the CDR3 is TGTGCCAGCAGCCGCCCCTGGGGGGAGGAGTACTTC.

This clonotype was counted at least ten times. The CDR3 nucleotides read TGTGCCAGCAGTCCAACAGGGGGTCAAGAGACCCAGTACTTC. It translates to CASSPTGGQETQYF. J is TRBJ2-5 and V is TRBV12-3 or TRBV12-4; 8 bases are shared with TRBD1. The CDR3 covers 14 residues. V dropped 5 bases and J dropped 2; count of bases not matched to a gene: 4.

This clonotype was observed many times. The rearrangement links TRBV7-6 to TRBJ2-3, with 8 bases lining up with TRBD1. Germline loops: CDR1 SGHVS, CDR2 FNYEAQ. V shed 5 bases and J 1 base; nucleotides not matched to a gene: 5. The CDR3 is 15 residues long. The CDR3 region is CASSPDRGRTDTQYF. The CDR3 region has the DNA TGTGCCAGCAGCCCTGACAGGGGTCGCACAGATACGCAGTATTTT.

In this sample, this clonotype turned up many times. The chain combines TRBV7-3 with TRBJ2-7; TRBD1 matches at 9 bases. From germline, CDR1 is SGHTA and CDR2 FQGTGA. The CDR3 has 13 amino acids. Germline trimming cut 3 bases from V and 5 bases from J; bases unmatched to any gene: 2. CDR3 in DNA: TGTGCCAGCAGCTTGGACAGGGGAAACGAGCAGTACTTC. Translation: CASSLDRGNEQYF.

The CDR3 sequence is CASSPSRETEAFF. CDR3 bases: TGTGCCAGCTCACCATCCAGGGAAACTGAAGCTTTCTTT. The chain carries TRBV18 and TRBJ1-1, with D perhaps matching TRBD1 (5 bases). The CDR3 is made up of 13 amino acids. V gave up 2 bases and J gave up 5 bases, with 9 bases separating them. The germline V gene has CDR1 KGHSH and CDR2 LQKENI.

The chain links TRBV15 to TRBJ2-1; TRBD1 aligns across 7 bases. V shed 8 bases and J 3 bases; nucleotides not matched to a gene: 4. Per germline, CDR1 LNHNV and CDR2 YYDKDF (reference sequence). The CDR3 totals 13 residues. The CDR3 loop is CATRTGRYNEQFF. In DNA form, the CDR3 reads TGTGCCACCCGGACAGGACGCTACAATGAGCAGTTCTTC.

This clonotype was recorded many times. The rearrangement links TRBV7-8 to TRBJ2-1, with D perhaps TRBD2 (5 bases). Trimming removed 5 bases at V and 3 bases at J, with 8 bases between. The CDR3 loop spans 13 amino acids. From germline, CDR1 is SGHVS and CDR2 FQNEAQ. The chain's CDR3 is CASSPGDYNEQFF. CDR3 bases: TGTGCCAGCAGCCCCGGGGACTACAATGAGCAGTTCTTC. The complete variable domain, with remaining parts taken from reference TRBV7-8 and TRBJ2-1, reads GAGVSQSPRYKVAKRGQDVALRCDPISGHVSLFWYQQALGQGPEFLTYFQNEAQLDKSGLPSDRFFAERPEGSVSTLKIQRTQQEDSAVYLCASSPGDYNEQFFGPGTRLTVL.

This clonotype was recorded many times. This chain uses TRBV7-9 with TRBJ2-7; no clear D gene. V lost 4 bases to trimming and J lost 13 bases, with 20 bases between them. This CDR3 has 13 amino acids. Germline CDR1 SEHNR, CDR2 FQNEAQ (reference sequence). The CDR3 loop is CASSSGEIPVEYF. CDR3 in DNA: TGTGCCAGCAGCTCCGGAGAGATACCCGTTGAATACTTC.

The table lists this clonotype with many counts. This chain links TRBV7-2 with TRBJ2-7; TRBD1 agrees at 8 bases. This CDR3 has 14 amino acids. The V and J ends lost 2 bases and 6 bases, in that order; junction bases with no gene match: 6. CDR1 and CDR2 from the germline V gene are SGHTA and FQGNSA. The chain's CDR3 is CASSLLDREGEQYF. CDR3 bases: TGTGCCAGCAGCTTATTGGACAGGGAAGGCGAGCAGTACTTC.

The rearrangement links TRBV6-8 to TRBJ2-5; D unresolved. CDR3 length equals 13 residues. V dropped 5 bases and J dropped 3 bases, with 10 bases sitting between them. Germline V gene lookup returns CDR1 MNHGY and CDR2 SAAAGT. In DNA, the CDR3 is TGTGCCAGCAGTGTGGGCCGGAAAGAGACCCAGTACTTC. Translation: CASSVGRKETQYF.

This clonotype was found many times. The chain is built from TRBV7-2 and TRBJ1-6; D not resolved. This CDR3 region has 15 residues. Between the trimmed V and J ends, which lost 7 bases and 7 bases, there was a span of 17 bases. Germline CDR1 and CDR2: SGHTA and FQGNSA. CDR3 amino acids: CASTLGGNQNSPLHF. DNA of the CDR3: TGTGCCAGCACCTTGGGAGGGAATCAAAATTCACCCCTCCACTTT.

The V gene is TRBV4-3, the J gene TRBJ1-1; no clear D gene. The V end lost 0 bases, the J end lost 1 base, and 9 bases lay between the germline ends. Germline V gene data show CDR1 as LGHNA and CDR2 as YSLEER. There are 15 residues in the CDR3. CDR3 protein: CASSQDPRSNTEAFF. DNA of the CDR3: TGCGCCAGCAGCCAAGATCCCAGGTCGAACACTGAAGCTTTCTTT.

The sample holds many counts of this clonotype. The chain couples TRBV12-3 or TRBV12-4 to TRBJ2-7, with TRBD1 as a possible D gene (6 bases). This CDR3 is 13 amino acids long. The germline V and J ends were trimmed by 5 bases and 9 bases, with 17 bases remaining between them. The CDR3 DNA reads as TGTGCCAGCAGTCCGGGACACCGTACGGGGCAGTACTTC. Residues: CASSPGHRTGQYF.

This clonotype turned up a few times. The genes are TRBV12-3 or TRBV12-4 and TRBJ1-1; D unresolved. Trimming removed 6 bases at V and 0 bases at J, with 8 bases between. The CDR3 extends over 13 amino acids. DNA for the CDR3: TGTGCCAGCAGGGAATTCATGAACACTGAAGCTTTCTTT. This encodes CASREFMNTEAFF.

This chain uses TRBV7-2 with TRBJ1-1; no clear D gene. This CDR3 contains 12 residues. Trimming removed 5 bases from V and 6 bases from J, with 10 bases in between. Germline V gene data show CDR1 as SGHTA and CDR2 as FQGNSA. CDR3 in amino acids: CASSERTSEAFF. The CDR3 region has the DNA TGTGCCAGCAGCGAACGAACCTCTGAAGCTTTCTTT.

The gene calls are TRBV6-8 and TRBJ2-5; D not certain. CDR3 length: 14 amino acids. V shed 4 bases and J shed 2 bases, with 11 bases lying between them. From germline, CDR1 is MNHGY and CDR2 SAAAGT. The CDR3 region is CASSSLLEQETQYF. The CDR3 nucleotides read TGTGCCAGCAGTTCCCTATTGGAACAAGAGACCCAGTACTTC.

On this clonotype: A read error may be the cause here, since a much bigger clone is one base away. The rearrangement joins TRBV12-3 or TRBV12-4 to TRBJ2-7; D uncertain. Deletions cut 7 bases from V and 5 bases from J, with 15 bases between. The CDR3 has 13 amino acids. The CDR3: CASTARIGNEQYF. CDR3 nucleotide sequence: TGTGCCAGCACCGCGAGGATAGGTAACGAGCAGTACTTC.

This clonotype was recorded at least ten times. The CDR3 DNA reads TGTGCCAGCAGCTTAGGTTTCAATTGGAATGCCAATGAGCAGTTCTTC. Translated, it gives CASSLGFNWNANEQFF. This chain connects TRBV7-2 to TRBJ2-1; D is undetermined. With 1 base removed from V and 6 bases from J, the gap between germline ends came to 16 bases. The CDR3 has 16 residues. Germline V gene data show CDR1 as SGHTA and CDR2 as FQGNSA.

This CDR3 reads CASSERGTLYEQYF. The CDR3 DNA sequence: TGTGCCAGCAGTGAGCGGGGGACCCTCTACGAGCAGTACTTC. This sequence joins TRBV6-1 and TRBJ2-7; 7 bases match TRBD2. J lost 3 bases, V lost 3 bases, and 5 bases had no gene match. CDR3 size: 14 residues. CDR1 is MNHNS, CDR2 SASEGT, per germline.

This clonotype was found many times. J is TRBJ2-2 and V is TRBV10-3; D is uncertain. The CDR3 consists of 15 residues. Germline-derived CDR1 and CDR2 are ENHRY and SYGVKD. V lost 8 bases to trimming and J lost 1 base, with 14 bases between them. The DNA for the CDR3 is TGTGCCATCGGGTCAGGCCGAAGGAACACCGGGGAGCTGTTTTTT. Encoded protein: CAIGSGRRNTGELFF.

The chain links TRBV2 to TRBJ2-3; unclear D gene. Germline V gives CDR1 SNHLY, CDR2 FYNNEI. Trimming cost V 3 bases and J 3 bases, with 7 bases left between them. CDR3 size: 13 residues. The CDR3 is CASSDPFTDTQYF. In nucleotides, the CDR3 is TGTGCCAGCAGTGACCCCTTTACAGATACGCAGTATTTT. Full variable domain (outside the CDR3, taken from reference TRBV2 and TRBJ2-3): EPEVTQTPSHQVTQMGQEVILRCVPISNHLYFYWYRQILGQKVEFLVSFYNNEISEKSEIFDDQFSVERPDGSNFTLKIRSTKLEDSAMYFCASSDPFTDTQYFGPGTRLTVL.